The clone carrying this TCR beta chain was picked up a small number of times. This sample stems from a study of blood T cell repertoires in COVID-19. Participants came from fewer than 25 US areas, aged about 18 to 95 years. Cohort 3 donors were reported recovered after two negative PCRs, clearance, or symptom resolution. The germline V gene encodes CDR1 SGHAT and CDR2 FQNNGV. Trimming left V 3 bases short and J 8 bases short, with 8 bases between. The CDR3 covers 13 residues. Sequenced by immunoSEQ multiplex PCR; TCRdb stores in-frame clones only, minus some. The sample shows about 300,000 clones, 80% to 90% of them seen only once.

V is TRBV11-2 and J is TRBJ1-6; D gene unclear. Sample: PBMCs or T cells enriched from blood (not recorded which). The receptor was isolated from a woman younger than 30 who had recovered from COVID-19. The CDR3 nucleotides read TGTGCCAGCAGCTTTACCGGGGATTCACCCCTCCACTTT. Translating gives CASSFTGDSPLHF.